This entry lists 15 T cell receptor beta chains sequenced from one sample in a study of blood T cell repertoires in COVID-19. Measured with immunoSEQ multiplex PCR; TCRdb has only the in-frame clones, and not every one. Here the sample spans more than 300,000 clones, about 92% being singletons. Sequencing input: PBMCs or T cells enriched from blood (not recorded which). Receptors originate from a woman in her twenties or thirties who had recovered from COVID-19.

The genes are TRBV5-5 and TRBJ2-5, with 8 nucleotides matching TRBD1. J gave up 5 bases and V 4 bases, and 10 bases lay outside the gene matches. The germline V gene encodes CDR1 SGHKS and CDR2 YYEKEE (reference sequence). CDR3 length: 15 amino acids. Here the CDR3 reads CASSGVTGGTETQYF. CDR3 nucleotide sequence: TGTGCCAGCAGCGGGGTTACAGGGGGGACGGAGACCCAGTACTTC.

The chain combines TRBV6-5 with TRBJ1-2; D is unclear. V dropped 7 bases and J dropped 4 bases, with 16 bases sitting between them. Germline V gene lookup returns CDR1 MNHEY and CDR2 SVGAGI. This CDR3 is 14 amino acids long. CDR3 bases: TGTGCCAGCACAGGTCTTGGGCAATCCTATGGCTACACCTTC. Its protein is CASTGLGQSYGYTF.

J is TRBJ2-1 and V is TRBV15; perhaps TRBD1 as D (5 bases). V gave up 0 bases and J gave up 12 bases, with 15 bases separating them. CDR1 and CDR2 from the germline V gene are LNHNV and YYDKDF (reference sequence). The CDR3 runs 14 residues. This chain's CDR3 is CATSRDLVWQGQFF. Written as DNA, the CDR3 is TGTGCCACCAGCAGAGATCTCGTGTGGCAGGGGCAGTTCTTC.

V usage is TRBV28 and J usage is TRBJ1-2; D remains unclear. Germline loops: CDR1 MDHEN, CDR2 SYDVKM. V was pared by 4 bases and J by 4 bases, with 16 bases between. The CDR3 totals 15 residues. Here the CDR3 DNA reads TGTGCCAGCAGTTCCCGCAGTTTAGCGGCCTATGGCTACACCTTC. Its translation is CASSSRSLAAYGYTF.

The CDR3 reads CASRVQAPDTQYF. CDR3 DNA sequence: TGTGCCAGCAGGGTACAGGCTCCAGATACGCAGTATTTT. J is TRBJ2-3 and V is TRBV7-9, with D perhaps matching TRBD1 (5 bases). CDR1 is SEHNR, CDR2 FQNEAQ, per germline (reference sequence). The V end lost 6 bases, the J end lost 4 bases, and 11 bases lay between the germline ends. The CDR3 totals 13 residues.

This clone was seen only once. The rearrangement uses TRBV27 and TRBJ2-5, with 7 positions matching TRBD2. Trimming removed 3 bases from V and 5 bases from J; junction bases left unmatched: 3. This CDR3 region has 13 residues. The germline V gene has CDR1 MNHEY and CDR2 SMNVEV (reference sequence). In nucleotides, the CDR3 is TGTGCCAGCAGTTTGCAGGGAGGGGAGACCCAGTACTTC. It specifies CASSLQGGETQYF.

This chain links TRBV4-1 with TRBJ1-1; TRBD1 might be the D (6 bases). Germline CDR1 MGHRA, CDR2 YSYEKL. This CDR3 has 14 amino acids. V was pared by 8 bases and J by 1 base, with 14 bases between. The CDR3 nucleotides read TGCGCCAGCGGGACAAGGGGGGGGAACACTGAAGCTTTCTTT. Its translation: CASGTRGGNTEAFF.

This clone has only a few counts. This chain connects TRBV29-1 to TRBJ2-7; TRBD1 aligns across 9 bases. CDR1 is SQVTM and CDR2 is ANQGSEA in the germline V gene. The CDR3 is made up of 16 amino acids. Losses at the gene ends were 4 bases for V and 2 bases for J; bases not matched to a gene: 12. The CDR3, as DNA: TGCAGCGTTGGAGATTGGACAGGGGAATTCCCCTACGAGCAGTACTTC. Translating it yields CSVGDWTGEFPYEQYF.

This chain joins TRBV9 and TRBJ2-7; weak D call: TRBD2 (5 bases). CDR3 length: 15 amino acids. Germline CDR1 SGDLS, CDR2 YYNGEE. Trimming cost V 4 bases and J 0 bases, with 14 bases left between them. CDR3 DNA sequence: TGTGCCAGCAGCCGAGGGAGCGGCAACTCCTACGAGCAGTACTTC. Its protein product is CASSRGSGNSYEQYF.

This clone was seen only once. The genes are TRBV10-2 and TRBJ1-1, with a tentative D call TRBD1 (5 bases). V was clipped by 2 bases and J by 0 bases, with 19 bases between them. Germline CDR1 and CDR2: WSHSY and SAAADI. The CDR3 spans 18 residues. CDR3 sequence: CASSEIRTKGAMNTEAFF. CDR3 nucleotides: TGCGCCAGCAGTGAGATAAGGACAAAAGGGGCGATGAACACTGAAGCTTTCTTT.

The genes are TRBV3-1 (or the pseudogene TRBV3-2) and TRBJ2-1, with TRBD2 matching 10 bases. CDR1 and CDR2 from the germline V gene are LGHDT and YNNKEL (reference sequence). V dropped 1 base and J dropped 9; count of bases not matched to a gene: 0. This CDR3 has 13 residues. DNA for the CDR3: TGTGCCAGCAGCCAAGGGACTAGCGGTGAGCAGTTCTTC. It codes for CASSQGTSGEQFF.

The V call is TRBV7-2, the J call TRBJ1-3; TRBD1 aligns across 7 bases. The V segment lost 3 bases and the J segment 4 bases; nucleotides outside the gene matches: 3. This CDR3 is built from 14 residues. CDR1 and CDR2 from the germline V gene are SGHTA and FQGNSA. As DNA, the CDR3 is TGTGCCAGCAGCTTTACGGGACAGGGAAACACCATATATTTT. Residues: CASSFTGQGNTIYF.

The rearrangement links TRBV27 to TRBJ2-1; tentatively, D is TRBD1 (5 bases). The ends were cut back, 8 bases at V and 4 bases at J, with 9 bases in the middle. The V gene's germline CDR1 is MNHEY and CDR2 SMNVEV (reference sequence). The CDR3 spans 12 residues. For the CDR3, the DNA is TGTGCCAGCTCAGGGATTTACAATGAGCAGTTCTTC. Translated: CASSGIYNEQFF.

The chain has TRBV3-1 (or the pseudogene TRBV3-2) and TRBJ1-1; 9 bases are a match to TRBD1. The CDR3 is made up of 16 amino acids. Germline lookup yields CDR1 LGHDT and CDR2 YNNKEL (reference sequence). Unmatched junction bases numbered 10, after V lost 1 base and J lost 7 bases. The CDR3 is CASSQVPPGQGHEAFF. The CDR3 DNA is TGTGCCAGCAGCCAAGTACCCCCGGGACAGGGTCATGAAGCTTTCTTT.

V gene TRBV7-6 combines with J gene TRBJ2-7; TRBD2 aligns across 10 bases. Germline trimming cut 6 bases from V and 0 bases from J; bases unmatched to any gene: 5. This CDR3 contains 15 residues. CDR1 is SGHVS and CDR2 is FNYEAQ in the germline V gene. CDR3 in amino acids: CASRDPSGSSYEQYF. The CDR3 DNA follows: TGTGCCAGCAGAGACCCTAGCGGGAGCTCCTACGAGCAGTACTTC.